This T cell receptor beta chain was recorded in a study of blood T cell repertoires in COVID-19. Clones were sequenced by immunoSEQ multiplex PCR, and TCRdb holds only the in-frame ones, with some missing. The repertoire holds fewer than 200,000 clones, 84% seen once, with around 3.1% in the top ten. V was cut by 0 bases and J by 5 bases, with 13 bases left in between. In germline, CDR1 is LNHNV, CDR2 YYDKDF (reference sequence). This CDR3 is 15 amino acids long. This clone was seen only once. Sequencing was performed on PBMCs or T cells enriched from blood (not recorded which). The sequence was obtained from a woman in her twenties or thirties who had been exposed to COVID-19. The rearrangement links TRBV15 to TRBJ2-5; possible D gene TRBD1, 6 bases. In DNA, the CDR3 is TGTGCCACCAGCAGAGATCGGCAGGGGTACGAGACCCAGTACTTC. This translates into CATSRDRQGYETQYF.